The 2 T cell receptor beta chains given below trace back to one sample, sequenced in a study of blood T cell repertoires in COVID-19. Only in-frame clones appear in the TCRdb table, and some are missing; sequencing was by immunoSEQ multiplex PCR. Of some 300,000 clones detected, nearly 90% appear once; the ten largest clones hold less than 3%. Sequencing used PBMCs or T cells enriched from blood (not recorded which). The source is a woman aged 50 to 65 who had been exposed to COVID-19.

This sequence joins TRBV7-2 and TRBJ1-6, with 7 bases matching TRBD1. Germline V gene sequence: CDR1 SGHTA, CDR2 FQGNSA. V shed 4 bases and J 9 bases; nucleotides not matched to a gene: 6. CDR3 length: 14 residues. The CDR3 region is CASSSYRGASPLHF. The CDR3 DNA sequence: TGTGCCAGCAGCTCCTACAGGGGTGCTTCACCCCTCCACTTT.

This rearrangement joins TRBV11-3 to TRBJ1-1; D gene unclear. Germline V gives CDR1 SGHNT, CDR2 YENEEA. The CDR3 totals 15 residues. V lost 0 bases and J 4 bases, leaving 12 bases between the germline ends. The CDR3 region is CASSLDSGEGTEAFF. CDR3 DNA: TGTGCCAGCAGCTTAGATAGCGGGGAAGGCACTGAAGCTTTCTTT.